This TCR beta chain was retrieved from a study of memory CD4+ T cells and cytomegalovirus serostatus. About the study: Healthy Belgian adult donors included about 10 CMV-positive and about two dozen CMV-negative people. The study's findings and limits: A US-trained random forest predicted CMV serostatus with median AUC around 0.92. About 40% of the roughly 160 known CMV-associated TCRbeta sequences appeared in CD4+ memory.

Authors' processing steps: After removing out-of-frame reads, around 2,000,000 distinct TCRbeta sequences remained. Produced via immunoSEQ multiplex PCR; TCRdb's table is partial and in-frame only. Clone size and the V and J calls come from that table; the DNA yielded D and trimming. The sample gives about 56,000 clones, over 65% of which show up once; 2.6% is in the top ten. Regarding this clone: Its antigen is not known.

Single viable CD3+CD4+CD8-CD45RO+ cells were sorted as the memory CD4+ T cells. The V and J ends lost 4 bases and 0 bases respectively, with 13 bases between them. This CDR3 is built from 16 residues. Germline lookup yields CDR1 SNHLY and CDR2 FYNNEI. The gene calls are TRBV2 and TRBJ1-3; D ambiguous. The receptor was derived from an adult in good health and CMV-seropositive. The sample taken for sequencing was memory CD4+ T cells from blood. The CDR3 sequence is CASSVTPPDSGNTIYF. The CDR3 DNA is TGTGCCAGCAGTGTAACCCCCCCGGACTCTGGAAACACCATATATTTT. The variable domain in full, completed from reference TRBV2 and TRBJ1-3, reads EPEVTQTPSHQVTQMGQEVILRCVPISNHLYFYWYRQILGQKVEFLVSFYNNEISEKSEIFDDQFSVERPDGSNFTLKIRSTKLEDSAMYFCASSVTPPDSGNTIYFGEGSWLTVV.